The clone carrying this TCR beta chain showed up just a few times. This CDR3 is built from 12 residues. Germline CDR1 is WSHSY and CDR2 is SAAADI. Between the trimmed V and J ends, which lost 4 bases and 4 bases, there was a span of 7 bases. The data originate from a study of T cells after yellow fever vaccination. TCRdb passed the 5' RACE reads through MiXCR, listing each CDR3 protein once. The table has 46,000 or so distinct CDR3 sequences, over 5.5% seen once. Material: PBMCs, either bulk or a sorted T-cell subset (CD4+, CD8+, memory, or dextramer-sorted; not recorded which), obtained 45 days after the yellow fever booster vaccination. The sequence was obtained from a man aged 30-40 years who received the YFV17D yellow fever vaccine. The gene calls are TRBV10-2 and TRBJ2-5; D uncertain. In DNA form, the CDR3 reads TGCGCCAGCAGTGTACATCGAGAGACCCAGTACTTC. It codes for CASSVHRETQYF.